This is a list of T cell receptor beta chains from one sample in a study of shared clonotypes between healthy human individuals. TCRdb's table, derived via immunoSEQ multiplex PCR, lists solely in-frame clones and lacks some. The sample holds millions of clones, just under 95% seen once. Sequencing was performed on naive CD8+ T cells sorted from blood. Every receptor here comes from a man aged 18 to 29 in good health. CDR3s include the opening cysteine and the closing phenylalanine or tryptophan. The D gene is left open where the match is weak. Some rows have no size entry. The others give once, few or many, or a class for an expanded clone.

j_gene: TRBJ1-5; v_gene: TRBV5-6; len: 16; abundance: NA; d_gene: NA; CDR3aa: CASSLGPPFLNQPQHF; CDR3nt: TGTGCCAGCAGCTTGGGGCCTCCCTTTTTAAATCAGCCCCAGCATTTT
j_gene: TRBJ1-2; v_gene: TRBV11-2; len: 13; abundance: NA; d_gene: NA; CDR3aa: CASSYIDHYGYTF; CDR3nt: TGTGCCAGCAGCTATATAGATCACTATGGCTACACCTTC
j_gene: TRBJ2-7; v_gene: TRBV27; len: 14; abundance: NA; d_gene: NA; CDR3aa: CASSTTSPSYEQYF; CDR3nt: TGTGCCAGCAGCACAACCTCTCCCTCTTACGAGCAGTACTTC
j_gene: TRBJ2-3; v_gene: TRBV10-1; len: 17; abundance: NA; d_gene: TRBD2; CDR3aa: CASSESFTSGGTDTQYF; CDR3nt: TGCGCCAGCAGTGAGTCGTTTACTAGCGGGGGCACAGATACGCAGTATTTT
j_gene: TRBJ1-1; v_gene: TRBV2; len: 13; abundance: few; d_gene: NA; CDR3aa: CASLGSENTEAFF; CDR3nt: TGTGCCAGCTTAGGGTCGGAGAACACTGAAGCTTTCTTT
j_gene: TRBJ2-1; v_gene: TRBV27; len: 15; abundance: NA; d_gene: TRBD2; CDR3aa: CASSLAAGGFNEQFF; CDR3nt: TGTGCCAGCAGTTTAGCAGCGGGAGGGTTTAATGAGCAGTTCTTC
j_gene: TRBJ2-2; v_gene: TRBV14; len: 13; abundance: NA; d_gene: NA; CDR3aa: CASTNREIGELFF; CDR3nt: TGTGCCAGCACAAACAGAGAAATCGGGGAGCTGTTTTTT
j_gene: TRBJ2-7; v_gene: TRBV5-1; len: 13; abundance: NA; d_gene: NA; CDR3aa: CASSLGGPYEQYF; CDR3nt: TGCGCCAGCAGCTTGGGGGGCCCGTACGAGCAGTACTTC
j_gene: TRBJ1-1; v_gene: TRBV6-6; len: 13; abundance: NA; d_gene: NA; CDR3aa: CASSNTMNTEAFF; CDR3nt: TGTGCCAGCAGTAATACAATGAACACTGAAGCTTTCTTT
j_gene: TRBJ2-1; v_gene: TRBV11-3; len: 16; abundance: NA; d_gene: TRBD1; CDR3aa: CASSPKGASPYNEQFF; CDR3nt: TGTGCCAGCAGCCCGAAGGGGGCTAGCCCCTACAATGAGCAGTTCTTC
j_gene: TRBJ2-1; v_gene: TRBV4-1; len: 15; abundance: NA; d_gene: TRBD2; CDR3aa: CASSQDRLAINEQFF; CDR3nt: TGCGCCAGCAGCCAAGATAGACTAGCGATCAATGAGCAGTTCTTC
j_gene: TRBJ2-5; v_gene: TRBV5-4; len: 13; abundance: NA; d_gene: NA; CDR3aa: CASSPLGGETQYF; CDR3nt: TGTGCCAGCAGCCCACTGGGGGGAGAGACCCAGTACTTC
j_gene: TRBJ2-1; v_gene: TRBV7-2; len: 15; abundance: NA; d_gene: NA; CDR3aa: CASSPTGTNYNEQFF; CDR3nt: TGTGCCAGCAGCCCTACAGGGACTAACTACAATGAGCAGTTCTTC
j_gene: TRBJ1-1; v_gene: TRBV29-1; len: 13; abundance: NA; d_gene: NA; CDR3aa: CSVAIGGGTEAFF; CDR3nt: TGCAGCGTTGCCATAGGGGGGGGCACTGAAGCTTTCTTT
j_gene: TRBJ2-2; v_gene: TRBV5-1; len: 17; abundance: NA; d_gene: NA; CDR3aa: CASSFPPYGTNTGELFF; CDR3nt: TGCGCCAGCAGCTTCCCCCCTTACGGGACGAACACCGGGGAGCTGTTTTTT
j_gene: TRBJ1-6; v_gene: TRBV28; len: 14; abundance: once; d_gene: NA; CDR3aa: CASSPTGSYSPLHF; CDR3nt: TGTGCCAGCAGCCCTACAGGGTCATATTCACCCCTCCACTTT
j_gene: TRBJ1-2; v_gene: TRBV6-1; len: 12; abundance: NA; d_gene: NA; CDR3aa: CASSRENYGYTF; CDR3nt: TGTGCCAGCAGTAGGGAGAACTATGGCTACACCTTC
j_gene: TRBJ2-7; v_gene: TRBV5-4; len: 14; abundance: NA; d_gene: TRBD2; CDR3aa: CASSSGTNSYEQYF; CDR3nt: TGTGCCAGCAGCTCCGGGACTAACTCCTACGAGCAGTACTTC
j_gene: TRBJ2-3; v_gene: TRBV2; len: 15; abundance: NA; d_gene: NA; CDR3aa: CATHVLGGSTDTQYF; CDR3nt: TGTGCCACCCATGTATTGGGAGGTAGCACAGATACGCAGTATTTT
j_gene: TRBJ2-5; v_gene: TRBV5-6; len: 13; abundance: NA; d_gene: TRBD1; CDR3aa: CASTYDRGETQYF; CDR3nt: TGTGCCAGCACCTATGACAGGGGAGAGACCCAGTACTTC
j_gene: TRBJ2-7; v_gene: TRBV2; len: 14; abundance: NA; d_gene: NA; CDR3aa: CASSVTESSYEQYF; CDR3nt: TGTGCCAGCAGTGTGACGGAGAGCTCCTACGAGCAGTACTTC
j_gene: TRBJ1-3; v_gene: TRBV28; len: 16; abundance: NA; d_gene: NA; CDR3aa: CASTPSRELSGNTIYF; CDR3nt: TGTGCCAGCACCCCAAGTAGGGAATTATCCGGAAACACCATATATTTT